This entry lists 8 T cell receptor beta chains sequenced from one sample in a study of OX40 agonist ivuxolimab in advanced cancers. Measured with immunoSEQ multiplex PCR; TCRdb has only the in-frame clones, and not every one. The table lists tens of thousands of clones, 81% of them singletons, with approximately 6.5% in the top ten. The source material was CD4+ or CD8+ T cells sorted from blood, sampled in a trial of the OX40 agonist ivuxolimab. The receptor source for this set is an adult with an advanced solid tumor such as melanoma, head and neck, liver or kidney cancer.

This chain uses TRBV4-3 with TRBJ1-5, with a tentative D call TRBD1 (5 bases). CDR1 is LGHNA, CDR2 YSLEER, per germline. The length of the CDR3 is 15 residues. With 0 bases removed from V and 7 bases from J, the gap between germline ends came to 13 bases. CDR3 in amino acids: CASSQDWQGGQPQHF. The CDR3 DNA reads TGCGCCAGCAGCCAAGATTGGCAGGGCGGGCAGCCCCAGCATTTT.

The V call is TRBV5-8, the J call TRBJ1-5; D ambiguous. This CDR3 comprises 14 residues. The V end was cut by 4 bases, the J end by 0 bases, with 8 bases between. From germline, CDR1 is SGHTS and CDR2 YDEGEE. CDR3 bases: TGTGCCAGCAGCCCGGCTGGTAGCAATCAGCCCCAGCATTTT. Translation: CASSPAGSNQPQHF.

The chain couples TRBV4-1 to TRBJ1-1; tentatively, D is TRBD1 (5 bases). Germline V CDR1 and CDR2: MGHRA, YSYEKL. The CDR3 is 15 residues long. With 4 bases removed from V and 0 bases from J, the gap between germline ends came to 12 bases. CDR3 residues: CASSLSTAMNTEAFF. CDR3 bases: TGCGCCAGCAGCCTTTCGACAGCCATGAACACTGAAGCTTTCTTT.

The CDR3 is CASSVALTGELFF. The CDR3 nucleotides read TGTGCCAGCAGCGTAGCCCTCACCGGGGAGCTGTTTTTT. This chain connects TRBV9 to TRBJ2-2; D unclear. Trimming pared 0 bases from V and 4 bases from J, leaving 4 bases between. The CDR3 length is 13 residues. The germline V gene encodes CDR1 SGDLS and CDR2 YYNGEE.

On this clone: The sample holds other DNA sequences that translate to the same CDR3. V is TRBV27 and J is TRBJ2-1, with 10 bases fitting TRBD2. The V gene's germline CDR1 is MNHEY and CDR2 SMNVEV (reference sequence). This CDR3 has 15 amino acids. J was trimmed by 6 bases and V by 6 bases; bases with no gene match: 8. DNA of the CDR3: TGTGCCAGCAGCTTAACTAGCGGGGCGACCAATGAGCAGTTCTTC. It specifies CASSLTSGATNEQFF.

The V gene is TRBV28, the J gene TRBJ1-5; the match to TRBD1 covers 9 bases. Per the germline V gene, CDR1 is MDHEN and CDR2 is SYDVKM. This CDR3 contains 15 residues. V gave up 4 bases and J gave up 4 bases; unmatched junction bases: 5. CDR3 amino acids: CASSWGQGGNQPQHF. CDR3 DNA: TGTGCCAGCAGTTGGGGACAGGGAGGGAATCAGCCCCAGCATTTT.

This clone was detected once. V gene TRBV9 combines with J gene TRBJ1-5; a possible D gene is TRBD1 (5 bases). The V end lost 3 bases, the J end lost 4 bases, and 11 bases lay between the germline ends. CDR1 and CDR2 (germline): SGDLS, YYNGEE. The CDR3 covers 14 residues. The CDR3 region has the DNA TGTGCCAGCAGCGAGCAGGGAACTAATCAGCCCCAGCATTTT. This translates into CASSEQGTNQPQHF.

The chain joins TRBV5-4 to TRBJ2-1; possible D gene TRBD2, 5 bases. This CDR3 spans 12 amino acids. V lost 4 bases, J lost 8 bases, and 10 bases lay in between. Germline CDR1 reads SGHNT; CDR2 reads YYREEE (reference sequence). CDR3 protein: CASSLTSDEQFF. CDR3 DNA sequence: TGTGCCAGCAGCCTAACTAGTGATGAGCAGTTCTTC.